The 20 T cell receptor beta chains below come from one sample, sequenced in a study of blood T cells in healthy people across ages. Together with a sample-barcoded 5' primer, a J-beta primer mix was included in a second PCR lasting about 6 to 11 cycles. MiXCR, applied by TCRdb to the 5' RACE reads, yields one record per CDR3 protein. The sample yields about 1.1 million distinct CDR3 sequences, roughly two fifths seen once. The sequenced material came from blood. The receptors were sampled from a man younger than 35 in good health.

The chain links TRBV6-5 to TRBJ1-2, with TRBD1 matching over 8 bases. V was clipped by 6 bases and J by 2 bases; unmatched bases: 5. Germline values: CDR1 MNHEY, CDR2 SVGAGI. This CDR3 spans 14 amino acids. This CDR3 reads CASRTRGQNYGYTF. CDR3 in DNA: TGTGCCAGCAGGACCAGGGGGCAGAACTATGGCTACACCTTC.

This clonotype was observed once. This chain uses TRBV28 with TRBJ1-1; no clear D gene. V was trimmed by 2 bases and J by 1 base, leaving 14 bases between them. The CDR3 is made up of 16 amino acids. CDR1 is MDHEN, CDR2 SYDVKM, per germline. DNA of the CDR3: TGTGCCAGCAGTTTAGCAGAAGTGGGAGGGAACACTGAAGCTTTCTTT. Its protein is CASSLAEVGGNTEAFF.

CDR3 amino acids: CASSPAGHAGDEQYF. DNA for the CDR3: TGTGCCAGCAGCCCAGCGGGTCATGCAGGCGATGAGCAGTACTTC. This rearrangement joins TRBV7-9 to TRBJ2-7, with D possibly TRBD2 on 6 matching bases. The CDR3 has 15 amino acids. CDR1 is SEHNR and CDR2 is FQNEAQ in the germline V gene (reference sequence). Trimming cost V 5 bases and J 7 bases, with 21 bases left between them.

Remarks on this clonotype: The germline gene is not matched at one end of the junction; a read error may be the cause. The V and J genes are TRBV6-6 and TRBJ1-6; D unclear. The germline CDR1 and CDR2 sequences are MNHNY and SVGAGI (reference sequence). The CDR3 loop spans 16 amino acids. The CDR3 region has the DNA TGTGCCAGCAGTTACGGATCGAGGGTAGAAGGGTCACCCCCCCACTTT. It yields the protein CASSYGSRVEGSPPHF.

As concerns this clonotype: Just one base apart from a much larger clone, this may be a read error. CDR3 in DNA: TGCAGTGCTAGAGATCAAGCAGCCTACAATGAGCAGTTCTTC. This encodes CSARDQAAYNEQFF. The chain uses TRBV20-1 and TRBJ2-1; D remains ambiguous. This CDR3 is 14 amino acids long. Per germline, CDR1 DFQATT and CDR2 SNEGSKA (reference sequence). The V end was cut by 0 bases, the J end by 2 bases, with 8 bases between.

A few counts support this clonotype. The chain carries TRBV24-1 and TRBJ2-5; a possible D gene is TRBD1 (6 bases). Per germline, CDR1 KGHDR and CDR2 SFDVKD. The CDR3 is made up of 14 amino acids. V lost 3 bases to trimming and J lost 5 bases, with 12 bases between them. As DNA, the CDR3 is TGTGCCACCAGTGATGTAGACAGGAGGGAGACCCAGTACTTC. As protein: CATSDVDRRETQYF.

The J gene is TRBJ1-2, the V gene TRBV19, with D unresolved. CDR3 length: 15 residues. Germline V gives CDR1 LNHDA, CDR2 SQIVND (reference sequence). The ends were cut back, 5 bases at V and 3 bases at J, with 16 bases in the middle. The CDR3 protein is CASSWTGEGDYGYTF. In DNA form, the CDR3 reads TGTGCCAGTAGTTGGACGGGAGAGGGTGACTATGGCTACACCTTC.

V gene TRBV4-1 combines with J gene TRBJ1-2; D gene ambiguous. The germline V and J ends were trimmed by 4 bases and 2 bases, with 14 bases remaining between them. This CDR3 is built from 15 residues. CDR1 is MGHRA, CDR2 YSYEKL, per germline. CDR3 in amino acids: CASSPTDEANYGYTF. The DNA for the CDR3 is TGCGCCAGCAGCCCCACCGACGAGGCGAACTATGGCTACACCTTC.

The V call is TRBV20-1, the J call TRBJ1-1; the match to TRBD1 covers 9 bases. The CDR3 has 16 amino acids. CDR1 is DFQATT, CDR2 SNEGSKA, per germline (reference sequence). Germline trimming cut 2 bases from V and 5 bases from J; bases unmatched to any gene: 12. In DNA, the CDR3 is TGCAGTGCTAGATCCCCTATGACAGGGGGGGGGACTGAAGCTTTCTTT. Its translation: CSARSPMTGGGTEAFF.

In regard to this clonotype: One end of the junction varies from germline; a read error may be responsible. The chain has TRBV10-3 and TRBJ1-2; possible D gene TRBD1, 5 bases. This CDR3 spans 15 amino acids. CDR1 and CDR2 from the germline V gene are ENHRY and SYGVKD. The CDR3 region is CVISEWGKVDYGYTF. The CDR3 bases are TGTGTCATCAGTGAGTGGGGGAAGGTCGACTATGGCTACACCTTC.

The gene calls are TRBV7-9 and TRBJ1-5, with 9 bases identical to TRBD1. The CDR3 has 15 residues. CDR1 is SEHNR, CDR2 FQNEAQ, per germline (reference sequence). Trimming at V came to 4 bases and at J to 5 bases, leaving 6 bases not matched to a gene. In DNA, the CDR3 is TGTGCCAGCAGCTCACAGGGGGCCCGCGATCAGCCCCAGCATTTT. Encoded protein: CASSSQGARDQPQHF.

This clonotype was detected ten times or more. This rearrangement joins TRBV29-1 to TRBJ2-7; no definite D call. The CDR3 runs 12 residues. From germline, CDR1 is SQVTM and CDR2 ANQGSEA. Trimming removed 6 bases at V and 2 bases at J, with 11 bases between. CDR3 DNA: TGCAGCGTGGAGACCCCTCCCTACGAGCAGTACTTC. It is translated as CSVETPPYEQYF.

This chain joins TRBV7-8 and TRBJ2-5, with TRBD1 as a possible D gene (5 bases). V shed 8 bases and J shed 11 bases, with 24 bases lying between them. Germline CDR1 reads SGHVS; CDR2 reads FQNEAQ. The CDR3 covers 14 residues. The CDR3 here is CASGSVGVYNEQYF. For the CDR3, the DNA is TGTGCCAGCGGATCGGTAGGGGTATACAATGAGCAGTACTTC.

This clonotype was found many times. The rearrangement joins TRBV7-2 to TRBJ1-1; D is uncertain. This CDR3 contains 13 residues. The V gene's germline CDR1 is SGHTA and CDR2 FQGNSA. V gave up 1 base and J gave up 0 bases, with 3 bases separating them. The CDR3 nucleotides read TGTGCCAGCAGCTTAGTCATGAACACTGAAGCTTTCTTT. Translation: CASSLVMNTEAFF.

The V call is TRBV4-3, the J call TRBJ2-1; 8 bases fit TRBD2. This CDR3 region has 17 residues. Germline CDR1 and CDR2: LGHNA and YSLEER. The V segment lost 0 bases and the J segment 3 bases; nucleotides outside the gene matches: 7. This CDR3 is CASSQDLGSGGYNEQFF. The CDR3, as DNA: TGCGCCAGCAGCCAAGACCTTGGGAGCGGGGGCTACAATGAGCAGTTCTTC.

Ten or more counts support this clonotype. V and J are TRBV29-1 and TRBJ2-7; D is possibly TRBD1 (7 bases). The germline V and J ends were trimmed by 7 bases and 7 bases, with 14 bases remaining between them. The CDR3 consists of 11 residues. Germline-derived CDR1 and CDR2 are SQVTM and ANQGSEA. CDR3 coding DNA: TGCAGCGCTATGACAGGGAGGGAGCAGTACTTC. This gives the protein CSAMTGREQYF.

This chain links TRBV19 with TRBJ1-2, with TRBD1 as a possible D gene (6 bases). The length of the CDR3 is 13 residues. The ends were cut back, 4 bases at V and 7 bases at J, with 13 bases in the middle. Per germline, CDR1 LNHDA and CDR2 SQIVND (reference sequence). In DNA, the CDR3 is TGTGCCAGTAGTACCCGGGCAGGGGCTGGCTACACCTTC. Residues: CASSTRAGAGYTF.

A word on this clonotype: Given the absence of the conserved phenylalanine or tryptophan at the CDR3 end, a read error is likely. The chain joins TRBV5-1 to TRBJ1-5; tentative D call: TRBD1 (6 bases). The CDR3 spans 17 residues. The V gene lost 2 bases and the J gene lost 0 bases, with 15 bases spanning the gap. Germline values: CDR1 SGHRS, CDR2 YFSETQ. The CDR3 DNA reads TGCGCCAGCAGCTTAAACACAGGGCCTTATAGCAATCAGCCCCAGCATTTG. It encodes CASSLNTGPYSNQPQHL.

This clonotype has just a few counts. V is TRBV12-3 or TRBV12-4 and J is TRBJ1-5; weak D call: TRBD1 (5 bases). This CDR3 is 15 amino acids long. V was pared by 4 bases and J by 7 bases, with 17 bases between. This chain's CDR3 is CASSSGPRIEQPQHF. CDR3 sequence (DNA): TGTGCCAGCAGTTCGGGACCTAGGATAGAGCAGCCCCAGCATTTT.

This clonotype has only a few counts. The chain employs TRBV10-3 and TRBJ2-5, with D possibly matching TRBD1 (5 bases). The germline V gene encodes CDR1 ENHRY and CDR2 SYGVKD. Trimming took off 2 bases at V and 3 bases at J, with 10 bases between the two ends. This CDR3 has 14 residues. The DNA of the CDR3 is TGTGCCATCAGTGAGAGGGGTGTGGAAGAGACCCAGTACTTC. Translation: CAISERGVEETQYF.